These 20 T cell receptor beta chains came from one sample sequenced in a study of T cells in Graves' hyperthyroidism and ophthalmopathy. RNA transcripts were the template for amplifying TCR beta CDR3 regions. When the TCR CDR3 underwent first-round RT-PCR, the HTBI primer set was used. In TCRdb, the multiplex PCR reads were re-called with MiXCR into one record per CDR3 protein. The data contain fewer than 350,000 distinct CDR3 sequences, over 15% of them singletons. Input material: blood. The receptors derive from a woman in her forties or fifties with Graves' hyperthyroidism.

The chain is built from TRBV5-6 and TRBJ1-2; 7 positions agree with TRBD1. The CDR3 covers 14 residues. The J segment lost 4 bases and the V segment lost 4 bases, leaving 7 bases of the junction unmatched. The germline CDR1 and CDR2 sequences are SGHDT and YYEEEE. The CDR3 here is CASSKGQPSYGYTF. For the CDR3, the DNA is TGTGCCAGCAGCAAGGGACAGCCTAGCTATGGCTACACCTTC.

This clonotype was counted only a few times. The chain uses TRBV20-1 and TRBJ1-6, with TRBD1 identical over 7 bases. V lost 1 base, J lost 4 bases, and 4 bases stayed unmatched. Germline V CDR1 and CDR2: DFQATT, SNEGSKA (reference sequence). The CDR3 spans 15 residues. The CDR3: CSARGGDSYNSPLHF. In DNA, the CDR3 is TGCAGTGCTAGAGGAGGGGACAGTTATAATTCACCCCTCCACTTT.

Many counts were recorded for this clonotype. This rearrangement joins TRBV6-1 to TRBJ1-1; D gene uncertain. V lost 5 bases and J lost 0, with 13 bases in between. The CDR3 sequence is 15 residues long. Germline lookup yields CDR1 MNHNS and CDR2 SASEGT. In nucleotides, the CDR3 is TGTGCCAGCAGTCCGCGAGCAGGCTTGAACACTGAAGCTTTCTTT. It specifies CASSPRAGLNTEAFF.

The chain joins TRBV7-8 to TRBJ1-5; D perhaps matches TRBD1 (5 bases). The V end was cut by 1 base, the J end by 1 base, with 11 bases between. The CDR3 totals 16 residues. Germline V gene data show CDR1 as SGHVS and CDR2 as FQNEAQ. This CDR3 is CASSLGGDWSNQPQHF. The CDR3 DNA is TGTGCCAGCAGCTTAGGGGGGGACTGGAGCAATCAGCCCCAGCATTTT. The full variable domain, completed using reference TRBV7-8 and TRBJ1-5, is GAGVSQSPRYKVAKRGQDVALRCDPISGHVSLFWYQQALGQGPEFLTYFQNEAQLDKSGLPSDRFFAERPEGSVSTLKIQRTQQEDSAVYLCASSLGGDWSNQPQHFGDGTRLSIL.

CDR3 amino acids: CASRLGFPITDTQYF. The CDR3 DNA reads TGCGCCAGCAGACTAGGTTTCCCCATCACAGATACGCAGTATTTT. The rearrangement joins TRBV5-1 to TRBJ2-3; possible D gene TRBD2, 5 bases. Germline V gene lookup returns CDR1 SGHRS and CDR2 YFSETQ. The CDR3 consists of 15 residues. V lost 5 bases and J lost 2, with 15 bases in between.

This clonotype was recorded a few times. The V and J genes are TRBV29-1 and TRBJ2-1; 10 bases are shared with TRBD2. The CDR3 runs 15 residues. V shed 3 bases and J 5 bases; nucleotides not matched to a gene: 7. Germline CDR1 reads SQVTM; CDR2 reads ANQGSEA. CDR3 DNA sequence: TGCAGCGTTGAGCACCCCAGCGGGAGGGACAATGAGCAGTTCTTC. Encoded protein: CSVEHPSGRDNEQFF.

This clonotype was recorded a few times. The CDR3 nucleotides read TGTGCCAGCAGGGGTACACAGGGGGCTGAAACTGGAAACACCATATATTTT. This sequence encodes CASRGTQGAETGNTIYF. This chain joins TRBV28 and TRBJ1-3, with TRBD1 matching over 9 bases. Germline V gene lookup returns CDR1 MDHEN and CDR2 SYDVKM. V lost 6 bases to trimming and J lost 2 bases; unmatched junction nucleotides: 11. The CDR3 consists of 17 residues.

This clonotype was seen ten or more times. The V gene is TRBV12-3 or TRBV12-4, the J gene TRBJ2-1; TRBD2 matches at 7 bases. V lost 6 bases, J lost 12 bases, and 8 bases stayed unmatched. The CDR3 is 12 residues long. CDR3 coding DNA: TGTGCCAGCAGCCGGGGGGAGGGGCGGCAGTTCTTC. Encoded protein: CASSRGEGRQFF.

There are a few counts of this clonotype. A much larger clone differs from this one at a single base, so this may be a read error. The chain combines TRBV6-2 or TRBV6-3 with TRBJ2-5; 10 bases match TRBD2. The CDR3 extends over 17 amino acids. The germline CDR1 and CDR2 sequences are MNHEY and SVGEGT. This CDR3 is CVSSYRWSGGGQETQYF. For the CDR3, the DNA is TGTGTCAGCAGTTACAGATGGAGCGGGGGGGGACAAGAGACCCAGTACTTC.

This clonotype has ten or more counts. CDR3 bases: TGTGCCAGCAGTTACTCGGACACCCTTAGCACAGATACGCAGTATTTT. It codes for CASSYSDTLSTDTQYF. V is TRBV6-6 and J is TRBJ2-3; D is possibly TRBD1 (5 bases). Germline lookup yields CDR1 MNHNY and CDR2 SVGAGI (reference sequence). The CDR3 is 16 amino acids. Trimming cost V 0 bases and J 0 bases, with 10 bases left between them.

V and J are TRBV20-1 and TRBJ2-1; 7 bases match TRBD1. The CDR3 loop spans 15 amino acids. Trimming removed 5 bases from V and 2 bases from J; junction bases left unmatched: 9. Germline V lookup: CDR1 DFQATT, CDR2 SNEGSKA (reference sequence). CDR3 sequence: CSARPPTGPYNEQFF. Written as DNA, the CDR3 is TGCAGTGCTCGTCCTCCGACAGGGCCCTACAATGAGCAGTTCTTC.

This clonotype came up many times. This chain links TRBV28 with TRBJ2-3, with unresolved D. The CDR3 sequence is 15 residues long. Germline V gives CDR1 MDHEN, CDR2 SYDVKM. Deletions cut 7 bases from V and 0 bases from J, with 14 bases between. The CDR3 DNA follows: TGTGCCAGCACCCCCCAACGTGCGAGCACAGATACGCAGTATTTT. It translates to CASTPQRASTDTQYF. Full variable domain (rest looked up from reference TRBV28 and TRBJ2-3): DVKVTQSSRYLVKRTGEKVFLECVQDMDHENMFWYRQDPGLGLRLIYFSYDVKMKEKGDIPEGYSVSREKKERFSLILESASTNQTSMYLCASTPQRASTDTQYFGPGTRLTVL.

The chain has TRBV18 and TRBJ1-3, with 7 bases that match TRBD1. The CDR3 spans 16 residues. The germline CDR1 and CDR2 sequences are KGHSH and LQKENI. After removal of 6 bases from V and 4 bases from J, the junction contained 12 bases not matched to a gene. The CDR3 DNA is TGTGCCAGCTCGTCAATGGAGGGGGCGCAGGGAAACACCATATATTTT. It codes for CASSSMEGAQGNTIYF.

The chain is built from TRBV10-3 and TRBJ2-5; D perhaps matches TRBD1 (6 bases). The V gene lost 3 bases and the J gene lost 3 bases, with 11 bases spanning the gap. The germline gives CDR1 ENHRY, CDR2 SYGVKD. This CDR3 is built from 14 residues. CDR3 in amino acids: CAISEFYREETQYF. The CDR3, as DNA: TGTGCCATCAGTGAATTTTACAGGGAAGAGACCCAGTACTTC.

In this sample, this clonotype turned up a few times. The genes are TRBV4-1 and TRBJ1-1; D remains ambiguous. V lost 1 base to trimming and J lost 9 bases, with 6 bases between them. CDR1 MGHRA and CDR2 YSYEKL come from the germline V gene. The CDR3 spans 11 residues. CDR3 in amino acids: CASSQAEQAFF. The CDR3 DNA is TGCGCCAGCAGCCAAGCGGAGCAAGCTTTCTTT.

A few counts support this clonotype. CDR3 residues: CATRPGGDSPLHF. The CDR3 nucleotides are TGTGCCACCCGGCCTGGGGGTGATTCACCCCTCCACTTT. The chain combines TRBV6-1 with TRBJ1-6, with D possibly being TRBD1 (5 bases). The germline gives CDR1 MNHNS, CDR2 SASEGT. The CDR3 spans 13 residues. V was shortened by 10 bases and J by 8 bases, with 15 bases between the two germline ends.

The chain is built from TRBV30 and TRBJ2-5; the match to TRBD2 covers 10 bases. Germline assignment: CDR1 GTSNPN and CDR2 SVGIG (reference sequence). Trimming took 0 bases from V and 3 from J; bases not matched to a gene: 4. The CDR3 length is 15 residues. CDR3 nucleotides: TGTGCCTGGAGTGTAACTAGCGGGACAAAAGAGACCCAGTACTTC. Encoded protein: CAWSVTSGTKETQYF.

This clonotype showed up many times. J is TRBJ2-1 and V is TRBV20-1; 8 bases line up with TRBD2. There are 15 residues in the CDR3. V shed 5 bases, J shed 4 bases, and the junction held 10 bases outside the gene matches. Germline assignment: CDR1 DFQATT and CDR2 SNEGSKA (reference sequence). In DNA form, the CDR3 reads TGCAGTGCTCCGCGAACGGGAGGGATATACAATGAGCAGTTCTTC. Translated: CSAPRTGGIYNEQFF.

CDR3 residues: CASSSQRTLEAFF. The CDR3 DNA reads TGTGCCAGCAGCTCCCAGAGGACACTTGAAGCTTTCTTT. The V and J genes are TRBV7-9 and TRBJ1-1, with D maybe TRBD1 (5 bases). Germline values: CDR1 SEHNR, CDR2 FQNEAQ (reference sequence). The CDR3 spans 13 residues. V gave up 4 bases and J gave up 7 bases, with 13 bases separating them.

There are many counts of this clonotype. The CDR3 DNA sequence: TGTGCCTGGAATATCGGGAGGATGGACACTGAAGCTTTCTTT. This encodes CAWNIGRMDTEAFF. This rearrangement joins TRBV30 to TRBJ1-1; D uncertain. This CDR3 is 14 amino acids long. Germline-derived CDR1 and CDR2 are GTSNPN and SVGIG (reference sequence). Trimming took 4 bases from V and 3 from J, leaving 15 bases between them. The full variable domain, in which reference TRBV30 and TRBJ1-1 provide the parts outside the CDR3, is SQTIHQWPATLVQPVGSPLSLECTVEGTSNPNLYWYRQAAGRGLQLLFYSVGIGQISSEVPQNLSASRPQDRQFILSSKKLLLSDSGFYLCAWNIGRMDTEAFFGQGTRLTVV.